The clone carrying this T cell receptor beta chain was found a few times. Its antigen is undetermined. The source of the sample is a study of blood T cells in healthy people across ages. Deletions cut 9 bases from V and 2 bases from J, with 10 bases between. This CDR3 contains 13 residues. The germline gives CDR1 MNHNY, CDR2 SVGAGI (reference sequence). It was with a sample-barcoded 5' primer and a J-beta primer mix that a second PCR of roughly 7 to 12 cycles was run. Every cDNA was tagged by a template-switch adaptor with 12 random nucleotides. TCRdb ran MiXCR on the 5' RACE reads and lists one entry per CDR3 protein. The sample has over 950,000 distinct CDR3 sequences; roughly 51% are singletons. Study outcomes and limitations: Older age went with lower TCR beta diversity per million T cells, in a roughly linear way. Naive and antigen-experienced cells were not separated, limiting conclusive comparison.

Staff drew 9 to 10 milliliters of peripheral blood from each donor. V usage is TRBV6-6 and J usage is TRBJ1-4; D is unresolved. The sample consisted of blood. The TCR was taken from a woman aged 55 to 70 in good health. The CDR3 DNA reads TGTGCCAGTAAGAGTGGGACTAATGAAAAACTGTTTTTT. Its protein is CASKSGTNEKLFF.